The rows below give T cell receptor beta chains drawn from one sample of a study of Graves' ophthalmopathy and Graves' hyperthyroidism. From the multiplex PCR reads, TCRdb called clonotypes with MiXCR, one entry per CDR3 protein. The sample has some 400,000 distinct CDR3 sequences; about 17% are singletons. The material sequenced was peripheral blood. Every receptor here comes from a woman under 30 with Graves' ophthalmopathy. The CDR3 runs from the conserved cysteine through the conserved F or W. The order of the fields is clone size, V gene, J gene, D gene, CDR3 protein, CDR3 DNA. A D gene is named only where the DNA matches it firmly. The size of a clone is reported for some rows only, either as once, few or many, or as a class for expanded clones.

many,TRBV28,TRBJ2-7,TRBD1,CASSLSDRGDYEQYF,TGTGCCAGCAGTTTATCGGACAGGGGGGACTACGAGCAGTACTTC
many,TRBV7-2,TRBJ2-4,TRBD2,CASSRGGGQGNIQYF,TGTGCCAGCAGCCGGGGGGGCGGGCAGGGAAACATTCAGTACTTC
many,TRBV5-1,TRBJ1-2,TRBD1,CASSLGPIWDRKYGYTF,TGCGCCAGCAGCTTGGGTCCAATTTGGGACAGAAAGTATGGCTACACCTTC
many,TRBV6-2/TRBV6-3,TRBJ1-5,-,CASRPGRVNQPQHF,TGTGCCAGCAGACCTGGACGGGTCAATCAGCCCCAGCATTTT
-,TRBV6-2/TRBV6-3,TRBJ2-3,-,CASSSTTFTQYF,TGTGCCAGCAGTTCAACTACTTTTACGCAGTATTTT
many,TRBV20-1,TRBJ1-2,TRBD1,CSAKDRGFGYGYTF,TGCAGTGCTAAAGACAGGGGATTCGGCTATGGCTACACCTTC
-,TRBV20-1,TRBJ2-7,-,CSAENAQSNYEQYF,TGCAGTGCAGAGAATGCTCAGTCGAACTACGAGCAGTACTTC
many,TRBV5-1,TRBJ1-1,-,CASSLKGYGTEAFF,TGCGCCAGCAGCTTGAAGGGGTACGGCACTGAAGCTTTCTTT
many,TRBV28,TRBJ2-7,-,CASSYGISWEQYF,TGTGCCAGCAGTTACGGGATCTCCTGGGAGCAGTACTTC
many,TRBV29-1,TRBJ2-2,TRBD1,CSVEDLRTGPTGELFF,TGCAGCGTTGAAGATCTTCGGACAGGACCCACCGGGGAGCTGTTTTTT
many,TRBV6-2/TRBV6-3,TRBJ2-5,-,CASAGTFETQYF,TGTGCCAGCGCCGGGACTTTCGAGACCCAGTACTTC
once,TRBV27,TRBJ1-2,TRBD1,CASSSTGGHYGYTF,TGTGCCAGCAGTTCCACAGGGGGCCACTATGGCTACACCTTC
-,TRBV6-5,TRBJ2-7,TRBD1,CASSYDRGANEQYF,TGTGCCAGCAGTTACGACAGGGGCGCCAACGAGCAGTACTTC
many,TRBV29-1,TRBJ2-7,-,CSAERIGSYEQYF,TGCAGCGCCGAAAGGATAGGGTCCTACGAGCAGTACTTC
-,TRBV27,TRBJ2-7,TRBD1,CASSLTTGVEYEQYF,TGTGCCAGCAGTTTAACAACAGGGGTGGAGTACGAGCAGTACTTC
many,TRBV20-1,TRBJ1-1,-,CSARRDSNTEAFF,TGCAGTGCTAGACGTGACAGTAACACTGAAGCTTTCTTT
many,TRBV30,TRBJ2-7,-,CAWSLSPLSGEQYF,TGTGCCTGGAGTCTTTCCCCACTGAGTGGCGAGCAGTACTTC
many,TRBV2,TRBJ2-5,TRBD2,CASGRGGALETQYF,TGTGCCAGCGGGCGCGGGGGGGCCCTTGAGACCCAGTACTTC
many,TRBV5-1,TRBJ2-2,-,CASSSGGVNTGELFF,TGCGCCAGCAGCTCAGGGGGGGTCAACACCGGGGAGCTGTTTTTT
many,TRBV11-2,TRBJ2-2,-,CASSSLGGSDTGELFF,TGTGCCAGCAGCTCCCTAGGGGGTAGTGACACCGGGGAGCTGTTTTTT
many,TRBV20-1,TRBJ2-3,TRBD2,CSAIAGTSGSGTDTQYF,TGCAGTGCTATCGCCGGGACTAGCGGGAGCGGGACAGATACGCAGTATTTT
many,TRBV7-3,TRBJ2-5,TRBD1,CASSLTGDRGKETQYF,TGTGCCAGCAGCTTAACCGGGGACAGGGGGAAAGAGACCCAGTACTTC
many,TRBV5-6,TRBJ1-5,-,CASSYGAGSNQPQHF,TGTGCCAGCAGCTATGGGGCGGGTAGCAATCAGCCCCAGCATTTT
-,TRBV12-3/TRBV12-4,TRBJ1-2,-,CASTPTRRGDYGYTF,TGTGCCAGCACCCCGACCCGGAGGGGTGACTATGGCTACACCTTC